A selection of T cell receptor beta chains follows, all from one sample in a study of T cells in localized non-small cell lung cancer. Generated by immunoSEQ multiplex PCR, the TCRdb table keeps only in-frame clones and is missing some. The data hold some 85,000 clones, with around three quarters observed a single time. This material consisted of PBMCs, taken before any cancer treatment. The receptors come from a man aged 35 to 69 with stage II squamous cell lung carcinoma. The CDR3 runs from the conserved cysteine through the conserved F or W. D genes are given only for firm matches. Expanded clones get a size class; other rows say once, few or many, or leave the size out.

CDR3nt	CDR3aa	abundance	v_gene	j_gene	d_gene
TGTGCCAGCAGCTTGACTAGCGGCTACACAGATACGCAGTATTTT	CASSLTSGYTDTQYF	few	TRBV7-2	TRBJ2-3	TRBD2
TGTGCCAGCAGCTTAGCTCCGGGACAGCAGAACTATGGCTACACCTTC	CASSLAPGQQNYGYTF	NA	TRBV7-2	TRBJ1-2	TRBD1
TGTGCCAGCAGCAACCGGGACATCCGCTACGAGCAGTACTTC	CASSNRDIRYEQYF	NA	TRBV11-2	TRBJ2-7	NA
TGTGCCAGCAGCCTGGACTCCTACAATGAGCAGTTCTTC	CASSLDSYNEQFF	NA	TRBV7-2	TRBJ2-1	NA
TGTGCCAGCACGCTCCCGGGGAACACTGAAGCTTTCTTT	CASTLPGNTEAFF	NA	TRBV28	TRBJ1-1	NA
TGTGCCACCAGCAGAGATCAAGGGAGCAATCAGCCCCAGCATTTT	CATSRDQGSNQPQHF	medium-sized	TRBV15	TRBJ1-5	NA
TGTGCCAGCAGACTAAGGACTAGCGGGAGCCAGTTCTTC	CASRLRTSGSQFF	once	TRBV2	TRBJ2-1	TRBD2
TGTGCCAGCAGCCAAGCACAGAGCAATTCAAACACCATATATTTT	CASSQAQSNSNTIYF	NA	TRBV5-4	TRBJ1-3	NA
TGTGCCAGCAGCGTATCAGGGTGGAATTCACCCCTCCACTTT	CASSVSGWNSPLHF	NA	TRBV9	TRBJ1-6	NA
TGTGCCAGCAGCTTGGTCGGCATCCTCTATGGCTACACCTTC	CASSLVGILYGYTF	NA	TRBV5-4	TRBJ1-2	NA
TGCGCCAGCAGCCAAGATCGTACTACACCAAACACTGAAGCTTTCTTT	CASSQDRTTPNTEAFF	NA	TRBV4-3	TRBJ1-1	NA
TGTGCCAGTAGTATGGGGGTTCGTGGCTCACCCCTCCACTTT	CASSMGVRGSPLHF	NA	TRBV19	TRBJ1-6	NA
TGTGCCAGCAGCTCGGGACAGGGGAACTACAATGAGCAGTTCTTC	CASSSGQGNYNEQFF	NA	TRBV5-4	TRBJ2-1	TRBD1
TGTGCCAGCAGTTTACTCCAGCCCCAGCATTTT	CASSLLQPQHF	NA	TRBV27	TRBJ1-5	NA
TGTGCCAGCAGCTTGCAACCGACAGGCCGAGAGACCCAGTACTTC	CASSLQPTGRETQYF	NA	TRBV7-6	TRBJ2-5	NA
TGTGCCAGCAGCCCCGACCGCTACGAGCAGTACTTC	CASSPDRYEQYF	few	TRBV11-1	TRBJ2-7	NA